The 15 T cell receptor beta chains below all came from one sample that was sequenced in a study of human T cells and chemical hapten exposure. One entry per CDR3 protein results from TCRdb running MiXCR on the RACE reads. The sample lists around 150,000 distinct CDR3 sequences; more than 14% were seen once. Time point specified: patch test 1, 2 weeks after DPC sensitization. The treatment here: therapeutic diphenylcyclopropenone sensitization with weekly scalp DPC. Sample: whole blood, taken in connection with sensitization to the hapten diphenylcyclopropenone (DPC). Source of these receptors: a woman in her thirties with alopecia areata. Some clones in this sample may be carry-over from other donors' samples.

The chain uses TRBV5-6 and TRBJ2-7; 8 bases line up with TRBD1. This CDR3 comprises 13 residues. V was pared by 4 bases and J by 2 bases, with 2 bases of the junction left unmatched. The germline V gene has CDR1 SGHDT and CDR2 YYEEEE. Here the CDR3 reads CASSDRGPYEQYF. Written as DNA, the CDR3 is TGTGCCAGCAGCGACAGGGGCCCCTACGAGCAGTACTTC.

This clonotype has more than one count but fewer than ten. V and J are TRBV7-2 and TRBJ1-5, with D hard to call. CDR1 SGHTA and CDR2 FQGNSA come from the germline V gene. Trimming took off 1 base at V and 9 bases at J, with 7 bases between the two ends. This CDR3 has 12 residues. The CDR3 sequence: CASSLDSPPQHF. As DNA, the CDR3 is TGTGCCAGCAGCTTAGATTCCCCGCCCCAGCATTTT.

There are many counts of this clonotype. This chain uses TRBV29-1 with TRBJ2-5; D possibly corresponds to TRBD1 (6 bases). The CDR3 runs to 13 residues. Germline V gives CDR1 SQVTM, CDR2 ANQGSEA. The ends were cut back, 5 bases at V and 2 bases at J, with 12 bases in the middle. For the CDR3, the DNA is TGCAGCGTTATCCCCCAGGGGCAAGAGACCCAGTACTTC. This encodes CSVIPQGQETQYF.

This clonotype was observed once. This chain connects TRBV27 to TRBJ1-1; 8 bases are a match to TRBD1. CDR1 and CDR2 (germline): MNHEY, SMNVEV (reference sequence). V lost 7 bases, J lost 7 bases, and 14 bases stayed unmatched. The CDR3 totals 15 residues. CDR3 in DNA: TGTGCCAGCACCAAGGCGGGGACAGGCCGAATTGAAGCTTTCTTT. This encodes CASTKAGTGRIEAFF.

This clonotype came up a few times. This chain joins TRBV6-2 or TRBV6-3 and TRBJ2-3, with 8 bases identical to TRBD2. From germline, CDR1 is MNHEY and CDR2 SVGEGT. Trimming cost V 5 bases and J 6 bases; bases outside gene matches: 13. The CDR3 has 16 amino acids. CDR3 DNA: TGTGCCAGCAGTCTCAATAGCGGGGTTCTGGTTGATACGCAGTATTTT. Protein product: CASSLNSGVLVDTQYF.

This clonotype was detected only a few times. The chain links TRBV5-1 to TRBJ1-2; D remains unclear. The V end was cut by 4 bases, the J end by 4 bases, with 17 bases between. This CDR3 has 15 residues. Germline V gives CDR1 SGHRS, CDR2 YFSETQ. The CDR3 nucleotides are TGCGCCAGCAGCGAGATCCGGACGGGATTCTATGGCTACACCTTC. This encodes CASSEIRTGFYGYTF.

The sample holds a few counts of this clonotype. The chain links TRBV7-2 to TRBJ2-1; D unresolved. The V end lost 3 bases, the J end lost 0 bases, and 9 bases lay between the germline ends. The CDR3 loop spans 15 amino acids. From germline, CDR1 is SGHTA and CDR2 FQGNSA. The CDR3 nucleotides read TGTGCCAGCAGCTTTAGGGAAACCTCCTACAATGAGCAGTTCTTC. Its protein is CASSFRETSYNEQFF. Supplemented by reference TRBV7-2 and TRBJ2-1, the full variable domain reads GAGVSQSPSNKVTEKGKDVELRCDPISGHTALYWYRQSLGQGLEFLIYFQGNSAPDKSGLPSDRFSAERTGGSVSTLTIQRTQQEDSAVYLCASSFRETSYNEQFFGPGTRLTVL.

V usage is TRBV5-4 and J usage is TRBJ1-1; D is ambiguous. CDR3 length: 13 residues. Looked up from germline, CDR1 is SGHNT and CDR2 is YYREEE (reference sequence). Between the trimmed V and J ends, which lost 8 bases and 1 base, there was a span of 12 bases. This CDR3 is CASQGGWNTEAFF. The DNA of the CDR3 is TGTGCCAGTCAAGGTGGGTGGAACACTGAAGCTTTCTTT.

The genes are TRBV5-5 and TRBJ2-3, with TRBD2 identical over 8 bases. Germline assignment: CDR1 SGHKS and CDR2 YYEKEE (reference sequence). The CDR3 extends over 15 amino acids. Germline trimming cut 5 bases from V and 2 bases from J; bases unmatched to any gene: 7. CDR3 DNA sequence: TGTGCCAGCAGAGGCGGGGGGCCCTTCACAGATACGCAGTATTTT. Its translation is CASRGGGPFTDTQYF.

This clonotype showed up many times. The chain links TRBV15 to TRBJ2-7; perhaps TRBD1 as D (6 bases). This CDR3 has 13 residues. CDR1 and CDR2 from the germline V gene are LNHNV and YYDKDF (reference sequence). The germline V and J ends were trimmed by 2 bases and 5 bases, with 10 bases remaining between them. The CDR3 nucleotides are TGTGCCACCAGCAGAACCAACAGGGACGAGCAGTACTTC. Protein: CATSRTNRDEQYF.

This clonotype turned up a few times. This CDR3 reads CASRDTPGLRGGEQFF. The CDR3 nucleotides read TGTGCCAGTAGGGACACTCCGGGACTACGAGGTGGGGAGCAGTTCTTC. The V and J genes are TRBV19 and TRBJ2-1, with 7 bases identical to TRBD2. The CDR3 sequence is 16 residues long. In germline, CDR1 is LNHDA, CDR2 SQIVND (reference sequence). V lost 6 bases to trimming and J lost 10 bases; unmatched junction nucleotides: 18. The whole variable domain, filled in from reference TRBV19 and TRBJ2-1, reads DGGITQSPKYLFRKEGQNVTLSCEQNLNHDAMYWYRQDPGQGLRLIYYSQIVNDFQKGDIAEGYSVSREKKESFPLTVTSAQKNPTAFYLCASRDTPGLRGGEQFFGPGTRLTVL.

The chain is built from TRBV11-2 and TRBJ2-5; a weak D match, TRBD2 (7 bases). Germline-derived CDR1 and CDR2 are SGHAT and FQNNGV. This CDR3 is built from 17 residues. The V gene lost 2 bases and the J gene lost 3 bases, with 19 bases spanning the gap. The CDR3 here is CASSLLGGERRKETQYF. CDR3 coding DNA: TGTGCCAGCAGCTTATTAGGGGGGGAAAGGAGAAAAGAGACCCAGTACTTC.

The CDR3 region is CASMFSGNTGELFF. As DNA, the CDR3 is TGCGCCAGCATGTTTAGCGGAAACACCGGGGAGCTGTTTTTT. The gene calls are TRBV5-1 and TRBJ2-2, with D perhaps matching TRBD2 (6 bases). The ends were cut back, 6 bases at V and 2 bases at J, with 11 bases in the middle. Germline lookup yields CDR1 SGHRS and CDR2 YFSETQ. CDR3 length equals 14 residues.

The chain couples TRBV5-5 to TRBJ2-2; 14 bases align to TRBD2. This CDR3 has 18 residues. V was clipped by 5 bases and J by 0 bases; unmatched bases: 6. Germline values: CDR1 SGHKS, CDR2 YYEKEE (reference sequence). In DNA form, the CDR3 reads TGTGCCAGCAGTTGGGGACTAGCGGGGGCATCGAACACCGGGGAGCTGTTTTTT. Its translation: CASSWGLAGASNTGELFF.

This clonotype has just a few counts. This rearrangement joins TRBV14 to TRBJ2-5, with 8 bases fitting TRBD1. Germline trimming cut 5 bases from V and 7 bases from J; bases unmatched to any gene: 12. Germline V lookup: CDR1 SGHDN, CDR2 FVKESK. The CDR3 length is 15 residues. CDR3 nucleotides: TGTGCCAGCAGCGAATATACAGGGGGTGGAGTGACCCAGTACTTC. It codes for CASSEYTGGGVTQYF.